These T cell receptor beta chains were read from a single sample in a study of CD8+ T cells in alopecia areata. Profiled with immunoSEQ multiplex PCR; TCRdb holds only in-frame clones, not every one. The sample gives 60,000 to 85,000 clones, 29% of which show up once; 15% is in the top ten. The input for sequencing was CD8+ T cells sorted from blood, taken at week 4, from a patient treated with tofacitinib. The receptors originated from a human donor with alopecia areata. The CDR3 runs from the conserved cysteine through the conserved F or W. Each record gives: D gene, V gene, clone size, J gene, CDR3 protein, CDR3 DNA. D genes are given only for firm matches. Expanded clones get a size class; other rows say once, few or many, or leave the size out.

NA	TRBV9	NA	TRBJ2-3	CASSVGLAGTDTQYF	TGTGCCAGCAGCGTAGGACTGGCTGGCACAGATACGCAGTATTTT
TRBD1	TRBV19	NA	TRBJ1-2	CASGGTAESQGVNYGYTF	TGTGCCAGTGGGGGGACAGCCGAATCTCAAGGGGTAAACTATGGCTACACCTTC
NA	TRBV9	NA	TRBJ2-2	CASSGNTGELFF	TGTGCCAGCAGCGGGAACACCGGGGAGCTGTTTTTT
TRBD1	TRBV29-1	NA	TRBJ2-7	CSVVRDREYEQYF	TGCAGCGTCGTCCGGGACAGGGAGTACGAGCAGTACTTC
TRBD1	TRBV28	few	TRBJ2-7	CASRIDRGQGEQYF	TGTGCCAGCAGGATCGACAGGGGGCAGGGTGAGCAGTACTTC
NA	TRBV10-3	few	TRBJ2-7	CATDRGTARDLQYF	TGTGCCACGGATCGTGGGACTGCTCGAGATTTGCAGTACTTC
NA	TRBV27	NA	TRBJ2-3	CASTSTDTQYF	TGTGCCAGCACTAGCACAGATACGCAGTATTTT
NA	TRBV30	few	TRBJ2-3	CAWSTAGFGGTDTQYF	TGTGCCTGGAGTACCGCAGGGTTCGGCGGCACAGATACGCAGTATTTT
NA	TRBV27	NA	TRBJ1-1	CASSLQGYTEAFF	TGTGCCAGCAGTTTACAGGGATACACTGAAGCTTTCTTT
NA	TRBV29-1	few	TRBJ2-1	CSVGVGGYNEQFF	TGCAGCGTTGGGGTAGGGGGCTACAATGAGCAGTTCTTC
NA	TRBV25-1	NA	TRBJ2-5	CASRGARETQYF	TGTGCCAGCAGGGGAGCTAGGGAGACCCAGTACTTC
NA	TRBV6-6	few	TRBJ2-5	CASSLGLHHPTQYF	TGTGCCAGCAGTCTGGGACTTCACCACCCAACCCAGTACTTC
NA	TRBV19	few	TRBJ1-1	CASRKTVGNTEAFF	TGTGCCAGTAGGAAGACAGTAGGAAACACTGAAGCTTTCTTT
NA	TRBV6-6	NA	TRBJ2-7	CAIGVGEQYF	TGTGCCATAGGGGTCGGCGAGCAGTACTTC
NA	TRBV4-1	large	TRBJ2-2	CASSLRLGPALAGNTGELFF	TGCGCCAGCAGCCTACGACTGGGACCCGCCCTAGCTGGGAACACCGGGGAGCTGTTTTTT
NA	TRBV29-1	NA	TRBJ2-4	CSGTGKNIQYF	TGCAGCGGAACGGGGAAAAACATTCAGTACTTC
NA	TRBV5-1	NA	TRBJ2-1	CASSLTGSRDNEQFF	TGCGCCAGCAGCTTGACGGGTTCTAGGGACAATGAGCAGTTCTTC
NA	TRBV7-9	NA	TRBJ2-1	CASRPTSGSYNEQFF	TGTGCCAGCAGACCAACTAGTGGGTCCTACAATGAGCAGTTCTTC
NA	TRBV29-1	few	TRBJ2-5	CSGYTGAETQYF	TGCAGCGGTTACACGGGAGCCGAGACCCAGTACTTC
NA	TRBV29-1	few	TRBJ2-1	CSVEWASFLENEQFF	TGCAGCGTTGAATGGGCCTCGTTTTTAGAGAATGAGCAGTTCTTC
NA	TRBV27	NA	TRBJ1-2	CATKGRGIHYGYTF	TGTGCCACCAAAGGAAGGGGGATTCACTATGGCTACACCTTC
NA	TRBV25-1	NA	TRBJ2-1	CASSVTGGWDEQFF	TGTGCCAGCAGTGTTACCGGCGGGTGGGATGAGCAGTTCTTC
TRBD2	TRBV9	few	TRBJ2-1	CASSVAGGPSYNEQFF	TGTGCCAGCAGCGTAGCGGGAGGACCCTCCTACAATGAGCAGTTCTTC
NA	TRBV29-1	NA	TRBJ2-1	CSARDGTNEQFF	TGCAGCGCCAGGGACGGAACCAATGAGCAGTTCTTC
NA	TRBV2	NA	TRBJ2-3	CASSEAERYTDTQYF	TGTGCCAGCAGTGAAGCGGAAAGGTACACAGATACGCAGTATTTT
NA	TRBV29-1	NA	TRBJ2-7	CSVVQQGTEQYF	TGCAGCGTTGTCCAACAGGGAACCGAGCAGTACTTC
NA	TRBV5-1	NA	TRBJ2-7	CASRNVYGYEQYF	TGCGCCAGCAGAAACGTCTATGGCTACGAGCAGTACTTC
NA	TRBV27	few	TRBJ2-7	CASSEAEGAVYEQYF	TGTGCCAGCAGTGAAGCGGAGGGGGCGGTATACGAGCAGTACTTC
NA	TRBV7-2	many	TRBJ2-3	CASSLTGLAYTDTQYF	TGTGCCAGCAGCTTAACGGGCCTAGCGTATACAGATACGCAGTATTTT
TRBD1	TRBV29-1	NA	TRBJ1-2	CSVPDRLNYGYTF	TGCAGCGTCCCGGACAGGCTCAACTATGGCTACACCTTC
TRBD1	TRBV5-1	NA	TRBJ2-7	CASSYGDSHYEQYF	TGCGCCAGCAGCTATGGGGACAGCCACTACGAGCAGTACTTC
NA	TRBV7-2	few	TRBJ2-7	CASSLGTNLYEQYF	TGTGCCAGCAGCTTAGGGACTAACCTCTACGAGCAGTACTTC
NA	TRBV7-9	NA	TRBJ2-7	CASSPGGIRSYEQYF	TGTGCCAGCAGCCCCGGGGGCATCCGCTCCTACGAGCAGTACTTC
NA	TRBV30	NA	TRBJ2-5	CAWSNDNQETQYF	TGTGCCTGGAGTAACGATAACCAAGAGACCCAGTACTTC
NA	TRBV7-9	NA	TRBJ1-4	CASSLGSDEKLFF	TGTGCCAGCAGCTTAGGATCGGACGAAAAACTGTTTTTT
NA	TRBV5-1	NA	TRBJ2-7	CASSLGRATYEQYF	TGCGCCAGCAGCTTGGGGAGGGCTACCTACGAGCAGTACTTC
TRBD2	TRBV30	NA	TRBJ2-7	CAWSAGTSGIYEQYF	TGTGCCTGGAGCGCCGGGACTAGCGGGATTTACGAGCAGTACTTC
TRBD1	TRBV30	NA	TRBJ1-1	CAWSDGTGIIVTEAFF	TGTGCCTGGAGTGATGGGACAGGGATAATAGTCACTGAAGCTTTCTTT
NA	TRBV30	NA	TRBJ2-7	CAWSVPWGEQYF	TGTGCCTGGAGTGTACCCTGGGGGGAGCAGTACTTC
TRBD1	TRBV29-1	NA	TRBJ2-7	CSGTGTGEQYF	TGCAGCGGAACCGGGACAGGGGAGCAGTACTTC
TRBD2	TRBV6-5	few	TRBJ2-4	CASSWAGSGNGIQYF	TGTGCCAGCAGTTGGGCGGGTAGCGGGAATGGCATTCAGTACTTC
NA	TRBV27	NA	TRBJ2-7	CASSDRGSYEQYF	TGTGCCAGCAGTGACCGGGGCTCCTACGAGCAGTACTTC
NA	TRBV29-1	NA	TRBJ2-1	CSDTRDSPYNEQFF	TGCAGCGACACCCGGGACTCCCCCTACAATGAGCAGTTCTTC
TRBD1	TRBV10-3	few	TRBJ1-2	CAISEVDRVDYGYTF	TGTGCCATCAGTGAAGTCGACAGGGTGGACTATGGCTACACCTTC
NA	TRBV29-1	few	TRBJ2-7	CSVEGGPPYEQYF	TGCAGCGTTGAAGGGGGCCCCCCCTACGAGCAGTACTTC
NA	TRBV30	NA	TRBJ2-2	CAHGLRVTGELFF	TGTGCCCACGGTTTGAGGGTCACCGGGGAGCTGTTTTTT
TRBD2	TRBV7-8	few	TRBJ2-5	CASSYGLAVETQYF	TGTGCCAGCAGCTATGGACTAGCGGTAGAGACCCAGTACTTC
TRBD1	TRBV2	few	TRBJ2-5	CASRMDRVEETQYF	TGTGCCAGCAGGATGGACAGGGTGGAAGAGACCCAGTACTTC